These 16 T cell receptor beta chains were sequenced from one sample in a study of Tregs in tolerant kidney transplant recipients. Sequencing was performed with immunoSEQ multiplex PCR; in TCRdb, only in-frame clones are kept and a portion is missing. The sample lists roughly 20,000 clones; over 70% were seen once. Mixed chimerism was transient after nonmyeloablative marrow transplants from related graft donors. Sequenced material: CD8+ T cells from blood (PBMCs), taken 6 months after the transplant. Receptors were obtained from a human patient who received a combined kidney and bone marrow transplant. Some T cells may arise from the graft donor.

The gene calls are TRBV7-6 and TRBJ1-4; D may be TRBD1 (5 bases). The CDR3 loop spans 17 amino acids. The V gene's germline CDR1 is SGHVS and CDR2 FNYEAQ. The V end was cut by 2 bases, the J end by 8 bases, with 21 bases between. The CDR3, as DNA: TGTGCCAGCAGCTTATATTCGGCGGGGCCCCAGCAGGAAAAACTGTTTTTT. It is translated as CASSLYSAGPQQEKLFF.

In this sample, this clone turned up once. The V gene is TRBV5-1, the J gene TRBJ2-7, with TRBD2 as a possible D gene (8 bases). CDR1 and CDR2 (germline): SGHRS, YFSETQ. The CDR3 has 14 amino acids. Trimming left V 4 bases short and J 7 bases short, with 18 bases between. CDR3 bases: TGCGCCAGCAGCCCGGGGGGGACAGCAGAAGAGCAGTACTTC. This codes for CASSPGGTAEEQYF.

This clone turned up a few times. CDR3 residues: CATSRDRVLNTEAFF. CDR3 sequence (DNA): TGTGCCACCAGCAGAGATCGGGTTTTGAACACTGAAGCTTTCTTT. This chain uses TRBV15 with TRBJ1-1, with D unresolved. Trimming pared 0 bases from V and 0 bases from J, leaving 8 bases between. From germline, CDR1 is LNHNV and CDR2 YYDKDF (reference sequence). CDR3 length: 15 amino acids.

This rearrangement joins TRBV27 to TRBJ2-4; a weak D match, TRBD2 (6 bases). CDR3 length: 14 residues. The V gene's germline CDR1 is MNHEY and CDR2 SMNVEV (reference sequence). The V and J ends lost 3 bases and 7 bases respectively, with 13 bases between them. The CDR3 sequence: CASSFGGADNIQYF. The CDR3 nucleotides are TGTGCCAGCAGTTTTGGCGGGGCGGATAACATTCAGTACTTC.

This clone was seen just once. The V and J genes are TRBV4-2 and TRBJ2-7, with 7 nucleotides matching TRBD2. With V trimmed by 0 bases and J by 1 base, 6 bases remained unmatched. Germline-derived CDR1 and CDR2 are LGHNA and YNFKEQ. CDR3 length equals 16 residues. The DNA for the CDR3 is TGTGCCAGCAGCCAAGATCTCCGGGGGGTATCCTACGAGCAGTACTTC. This gives the protein CASSQDLRGVSYEQYF.

V is TRBV14 and J is TRBJ2-1; 9 nucleotides match TRBD1. The CDR3 contains 16 residues. V shed 6 bases, J shed 2 bases, and the junction held 8 bases outside the gene matches. Germline lookup yields CDR1 SGHDN and CDR2 FVKESK. This CDR3 is CASSPPGTGTYNEQFF. The CDR3 nucleotides read TGTGCCAGCAGTCCTCCCGGGACAGGGACCTACAATGAGCAGTTCTTC.

The rearrangement joins TRBV28 to TRBJ2-7; maybe TRBD2 (6 bases). The CDR3 sequence is 15 residues long. Germline-derived CDR1 and CDR2 are MDHEN and SYDVKM. With 7 bases removed from V and 4 bases from J, the gap between germline ends came to 20 bases. The CDR3 DNA follows: TGTGCCAGCAACGACCGTGCGGGGATCAATTACGAGCAGTACTTC. Its translation is CASNDRAGINYEQYF.

In DNA form, the CDR3 reads TGTGCCAGCAGCTTGCTCAGGGGAAACACTGAAGCTTTCTTT. It codes for CASSLLRGNTEAFF. The chain employs TRBV7-6 and TRBJ1-1; D possibly corresponds to TRBD1 (6 bases). The V gene's germline CDR1 is SGHVS and CDR2 FNYEAQ. V gave up 3 bases and J gave up 2 bases, with 10 bases separating them. The CDR3 is 14 amino acids.

V and J are TRBV28 and TRBJ2-1; tentative D call: TRBD1 (6 bases). The CDR3 runs 15 residues. The germline V and J ends were trimmed by 8 bases and 6 bases, with 20 bases remaining between them. Germline V gives CDR1 MDHEN, CDR2 SYDVKM. The CDR3 sequence: CASYTRGSWGNEQFF. The CDR3 coding sequence is TGTGCCAGCTATACCAGGGGTTCGTGGGGCAATGAGCAGTTCTTC. Filled out from reference TRBV28 and TRBJ2-1, the complete variable domain reads DVKVTQSSRYLVKRTGEKVFLECVQDMDHENMFWYRQDPGLGLRLIYFSYDVKMKEKGDIPEGYSVSREKKERFSLILESASTNQTSMYLCASYTRGSWGNEQFFGPGTRLTVL.

The chain combines TRBV7-9 with TRBJ2-1, with a tentative D call TRBD1 (6 bases). CDR3 length equals 15 residues. The germline CDR1 and CDR2 sequences are SEHNR and FQNEAQ (reference sequence). The ends were cut back, 1 base at V and 1 base at J, with 8 bases in the middle. CDR3 bases: TGTGCCAGCAGCTTAGTGACAGGATCCTACAATGAGCAGTTCTTC. As protein: CASSLVTGSYNEQFF.

The CDR3, as DNA: TGTGCCAGTAGTATTGGGACTAGCGGCTACGAGCAGTACTTC. Translation gives CASSIGTSGYEQYF. The rearrangement links TRBV19 to TRBJ2-7; 11 bases agree with TRBD2. Germline V lookup: CDR1 LNHDA, CDR2 SQIVND (reference sequence). The CDR3 is 14 amino acids. V lost 3 bases to trimming and J lost 3 bases; unmatched junction nucleotides: 1.

This chain uses TRBV7-9 with TRBJ1-3; unclear D gene. The CDR3 is made up of 18 amino acids. V lost 4 bases to trimming and J lost 0 bases, with 19 bases between them. Looked up from germline, CDR1 is SEHNR and CDR2 is FQNEAQ (reference sequence). The CDR3 region has the DNA TGTGCCAGCAGCTCCACGGAGTTGGTGCTAATCTCTGGAAACACCATATATTTT. It specifies CASSSTELVLISGNTIYF.

This clone was seen only a few times. The CDR3: CASSQDSGLAGELFF. The DNA of the CDR3 is TGCGCCAGCAGCCAAGACTCAGGACTAGCGGGGGAGCTGTTTTTT. The chain joins TRBV4-3 to TRBJ2-2, with 9 bases that match TRBD2. Germline-derived CDR1 and CDR2 are LGHNA and YSLEER. The J segment lost 8 bases and the V segment lost 0 bases, leaving 4 bases of the junction unmatched. This CDR3 spans 15 amino acids.

The chain links TRBV7-2 to TRBJ2-5; 8 bases map to TRBD1. The J call may not be correct, given that the DNA end is closer to TRBJ2-7. Germline assignment: CDR1 SGHTA and CDR2 FQGNSA. This CDR3 has 13 amino acids. The CDR3 sequence: CASSPGGTYEQYF. The CDR3 DNA follows: TGTGCCAGCAGCCCAGGGGGCACCTACGAGCAGTACTTC.

This clone turned up a few times. The sample has other DNA sequences that encode this CDR3 too. The rearrangement links TRBV4-1 to TRBJ1-3; no definite D call. This CDR3 contains 16 residues. Germline V gives CDR1 MGHRA, CDR2 YSYEKL. Trimming removed 0 bases from V and 0 bases from J, with 9 bases in between. The chain's CDR3 is CASSQDVGGSGNTIYF. In nucleotides, the CDR3 is TGCGCCAGCAGCCAAGATGTGGGAGGCTCTGGAAACACCATATATTTT.

The gene calls are TRBV6-7 and TRBJ2-6; 9 bases are shared with TRBD1. TRBV6-7 belongs to the ORF category, with a function that is uncertain. The CDR3 totals 18 residues. The V gene end was trimmed by 5 bases and the J gene end by 2 bases; junction bases not matched to a gene: 10. In DNA, the CDR3 is TGTGCCAGCAGTGAAGTCCGGGACAGGGAGACTGGGGCCAACGTCCTGACTTTC. It encodes CASSEVRDRETGANVLTF.